This T cell receptor beta chain is drawn from a study of cytotoxic CD8 clonotypes in ibrutinib-treated CLL. Overall study findings and caveats: Sampling times (in sustained-remission versus progressing patients) were not the same.

Target depth was 1 in 200,000 to 1 in 1 million T cells, about 10x per clonotype. The protocol was immunoSEQ multiplex PCR, while the TCRdb copy is restricted to in-frame clones and leaves out a portion. The sample carries about 140,000 clones, about 70% recorded once. As for this clone: Its target is not known.

CDR3 length: 14 residues. Germline V gene sequence: CDR1 LGHNA, CDR2 YNFKEQ. Trimming took 3 bases from V and 3 from J, leaving 11 bases between them. The V gene is TRBV4-2, the J gene TRBJ1-1; tentatively, D is TRBD1 (5 bases). Sample: PBMCs, taken after 24 months of ibrutinib treatment. The clonotype comes from a human donor with chronic lymphocytic leukemia. CDR3 in amino acids: CASSQGGEYTEAFF. The CDR3 DNA reads as TGTGCCAGCAGCCAGGGGGGGGAGTACACTGAAGCTTTCTTT.